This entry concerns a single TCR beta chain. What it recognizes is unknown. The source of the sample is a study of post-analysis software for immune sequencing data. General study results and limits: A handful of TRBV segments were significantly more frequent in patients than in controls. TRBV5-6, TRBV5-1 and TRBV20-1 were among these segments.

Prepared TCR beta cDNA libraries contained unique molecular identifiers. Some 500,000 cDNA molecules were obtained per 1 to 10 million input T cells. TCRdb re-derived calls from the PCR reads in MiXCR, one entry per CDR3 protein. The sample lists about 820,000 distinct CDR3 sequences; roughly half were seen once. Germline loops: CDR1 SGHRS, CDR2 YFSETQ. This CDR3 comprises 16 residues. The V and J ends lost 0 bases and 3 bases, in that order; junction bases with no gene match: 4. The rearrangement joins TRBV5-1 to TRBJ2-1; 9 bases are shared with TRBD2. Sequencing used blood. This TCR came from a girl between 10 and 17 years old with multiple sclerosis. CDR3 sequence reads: CASSLGGTSRYNEQFF. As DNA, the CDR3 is TGCGCCAGCAGCTTGGGAGGGACTAGCCGCTACAATGAGCAGTTCTTC.